Listed below are T cell receptor beta chains from one sample, sequenced in a study of T cell changes during pregnancy in multiple sclerosis. Sequenced by immunoSEQ multiplex PCR; TCRdb stores in-frame clones only, minus some. The sample holds 35,000 to 40,000 clones; 88% are singletons and the top ten take 1.2%. Material: CD4+ T cells from peripheral blood mononuclear cells, obtained before pregnancy. The receptor source for this set is a female donor with multiple sclerosis, enrolled in a pregnancy study. The CDR3 runs from the conserved cysteine through the conserved F or W. The D gene is left open where the match is weak. Not every row has a clone size; where given, it reads once, few, many or a size class.

D gene,CDR3 length,J gene,V gene,clone size,CDR3 DNA,CDR3 protein
TRBD2,16,TRBJ2-2,TRBV5-1,-,TGCGCCAGCAGCTTGGTTAGCGGGGTCAACACCGGGGAGCTGTTTTTT,CASSLVSGVNTGELFF
-,14,TRBJ1-2,TRBV18,-,TGTGCCAGCTCGCCGGACAGCTCCGACTATGGCTACACCTTC,CASSPDSSDYGYTF
-,14,TRBJ1-1,TRBV29-1,-,TGCAGCGTCACCATGGGGAGGGTGAACACTGAAGCTTTCTTT,CSVTMGRVNTEAFF
TRBD2,18,TRBJ2-1,TRBV5-1,few,TGCGCCAGCAGCTTGGCCGGGGGACTAGCGGAGCCCTACAATGAGCAGTTCTTC,CASSLAGGLAEPYNEQFF
-,13,TRBJ2-5,TRBV11-3,-,TGTGCCAGCAGCTCCGGAGGATGGGAGACCCAGTACTTC,CASSSGGWETQYF
TRBD1,15,TRBJ2-3,TRBV5-1,-,TGCGCCAGCAGCTCCCCAGGGGGCCCCACAGATACGCAGTATTTT,CASSSPGGPTDTQYF
TRBD2,15,TRBJ2-7,TRBV5-4,-,TGTGCCAGCAGCCTGTCGACTAGCGGGATCTACGAGCAGTACTTC,CASSLSTSGIYEQYF
-,13,TRBJ1-5,TRBV30,-,TGTGCCTGGAGTCGGGAAGGAAATCAGCCCCAGCATTTT,CAWSREGNQPQHF
-,15,TRBJ2-7,TRBV7-2,-,TGTGCCAGCAGCTACGGGCCGACAGTGTCCTACGAGCAGTACTTC,CASSYGPTVSYEQYF
TRBD2,14,TRBJ2-5,TRBV7-9,-,TGTGCCAGCAGCCCGACTAGCGGGAGTGAGACCCAGTACTTC,CASSPTSGSETQYF
-,15,TRBJ2-1,TRBV6-1,-,TGTGCCAGCAGACCACAGGGCTCGTTCTACAATGAGCAGTTCTTC,CASRPQGSFYNEQFF